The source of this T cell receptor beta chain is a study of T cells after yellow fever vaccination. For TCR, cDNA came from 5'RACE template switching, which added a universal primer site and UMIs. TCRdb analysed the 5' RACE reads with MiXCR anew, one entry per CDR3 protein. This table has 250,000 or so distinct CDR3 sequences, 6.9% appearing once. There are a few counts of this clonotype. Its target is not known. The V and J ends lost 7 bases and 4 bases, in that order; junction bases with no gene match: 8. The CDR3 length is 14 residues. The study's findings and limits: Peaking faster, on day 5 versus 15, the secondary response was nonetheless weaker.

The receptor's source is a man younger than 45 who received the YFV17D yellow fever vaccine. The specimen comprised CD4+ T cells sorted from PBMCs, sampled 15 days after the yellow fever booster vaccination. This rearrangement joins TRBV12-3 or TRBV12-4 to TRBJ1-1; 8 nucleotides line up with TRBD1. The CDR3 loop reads CASTLTGVGTEAFF. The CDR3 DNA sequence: TGTGCCAGCACCCTGACAGGGGTGGGCACTGAAGCTTTCTTT.